This TCR beta chain was sequenced for a study of CD8+CD57+ T cells in acquired aplastic anemia. Study as a whole: Sorted cells (CD4+ and CD8+) yielded DNA amounts that averaged 3.2 ug.

Patients selected for sequencing had displayed CD8+CD57+ cell expansion by flow cytometry. At blood sampling, none of the patients had yet received therapy. This clonotype was detected a few times. The antigen remains unidentified. Study-wide points: Patients and controls shared some 29 CD8+ CDR3 sequences, which appeared highly expressed in patients and within their immunodominant clones.

Trimming left V 2 bases short and J 7 bases short, with 20 bases between. The CDR3 contains 17 residues. Germline assignment: CDR1 SGHTA and CDR2 FQGTGA. Profiles of TCR beta VDJ and CDR3 were generated from a genomic DNA template. TCRdb reanalysed the reads using MiXCR and keeps one entry per CDR3 protein. The repertoire holds roughly 500,000 distinct CDR3 sequences, with more than 25% as singletons. The V call is TRBV7-3, the J call TRBJ1-4; no firm D call. Sequenced material: sorted CD4+, CD8+, or CD8+CD57+ T cells (not recorded which) from PBMCs. The sequence derives from a human donor with aplastic anemia. CDR3 bases: TGTGCCAGCAGCTTACCCGAAGCGGACCCCGGTATTGAAAAACTGTTTTTT. It codes for CASSLPEADPGIEKLFF.